Listed below are T cell receptor beta chains from one sample, sequenced in a study of response to subunit inactivated influenza vaccine. Each CDR3 protein is one row after TCRdb ran MiXCR on the RT-PCR reads. This sample has around 570,000 distinct CDR3 sequences, with about 10% found just once. This same sample was also part of a study on T cells expressing NK-cell markers.

The sample was PBMCs from blood, taken on the day of vaccination. Source of these receptors: a man in his forties or fifties who received an inactivated influenza vaccine. Both conserved end residues are part of each CDR3. Some rows mark clone size as missing; the rest say once, few, many or name a class of expanded clone.

>TRBV28|TRBJ2-1|-
CASSLSRLAGASEQFF
>TRBV10-3|TRBJ2-7|many
CAIRDYSYEQYF
>TRBV9|TRBJ2-3|-
CASSLYARVAGDSASTDTQYF
>TRBV12-3/TRBV12-4|TRBJ2-4|few
CASSEVGELNSIQYF
>TRBV15|TRBJ2-1|many
CATSRGPTGGNNEQFF
>TRBV5-1|TRBJ2-1|few
CASSRDRDHEQFF
>TRBV6-1|TRBJ1-1|few
CASTKGQGSTEAFF
>TRBV12-3/TRBV12-4|TRBJ2-5|few
CASRRQGALETQYF
>TRBV15|TRBJ2-3|many
CATSIRGGDTQYF
>TRBV5-1|TRBJ2-1|few
CASSSGTEKSNEQFF
>TRBV12-3/TRBV12-4|TRBJ1-1|many
CASSLRGGTNTEAFF
>TRBV12-3/TRBV12-4|TRBJ2-5|many
CASSFEGKETQYF
>TRBV10-3|TRBJ2-1|few
CAIGTSGLRDEQFF
>TRBV3-1|TRBJ2-5|-
CASSRSGLAGGETQYF
>TRBV20-1|TRBJ1-1|few
CSARDQGARYTEAFF
>TRBV7-6|TRBJ2-7|few
CASSPRPTPGEQYF
>TRBV7-2|TRBJ1-5|-
CASSLDRVRQPQHF
>TRBV7-8|TRBJ2-7|-
CASSLGVYYEQYF
>TRBV7-7|TRBJ2-5|many
CASSLVWDKGETQYF
>TRBV5-1|TRBJ2-5|many
CASSYWDRRDETQYF
>TRBV13|TRBJ2-1|few
CASSSRVDEQFF
>TRBV7-2|TRBJ1-3|-
CASSLQGRSSGNTIYF
>TRBV6-5|TRBJ1-5|many
CASSYARKTGFAPNQPQHF
>TRBV30|TRBJ2-7|-
CAWSGASYEQYF
>TRBV9|TRBJ1-2|-
CASSLLGTGNYGYTF
>TRBV28|TRBJ2-3|-
CASSLGVADTDTQYF
>TRBV6-1|TRBJ1-4|few
CASNRILGDEKLFF
>TRBV11-2|TRBJ2-2|-
CASRGIAGGLTGELFF
>TRBV6-2/TRBV6-3|TRBJ2-3|few
CASTLRAGAYTQYF
>TRBV5-1|TRBJ2-7|-
CASSFDRKSYEQYF
>TRBV28|TRBJ2-7|-
CASSLSGGQGPALRQYF
>TRBV5-5|TRBJ2-2|few
CASGHGTKTGELFF
>TRBV12-3/TRBV12-4|TRBJ1-5|few
CASRPDYSNQPQHF
>TRBV20-1|TRBJ2-7|-
CSARYRSYEQYF
>TRBV7-2|TRBJ2-3|few
CASSLDAYTSTDTQYF
>TRBV28|TRBJ2-1|-
CASSSSGPNEQFF
>TRBV2|TRBJ2-7|-
CASSTWSEQYF
>TRBV14|TRBJ2-1|few
CASSQVSHNEQFF
>TRBV5-1|TRBJ2-1|many
CASSRLAGDNEQFF
>TRBV4-2|TRBJ2-1|few
CASSQDLAGGQYNEQFF
>TRBV7-2|TRBJ2-7|-
CASSYHPDLLYEQYF
>TRBV12-3/TRBV12-4|TRBJ1-5|-
CASSFANPNQPQHF
>TRBV12-3/TRBV12-4|TRBJ2-1|many
CASSPRAGRTSYNEQFF
>TRBV5-5|TRBJ2-5|-
CASSLGGQLKSQETQYF
>TRBV6-1|TRBJ1-2|many
CASSTGQVRGGYTF
>TRBV5-1|TRBJ2-1|few
CASSWTGTPPSKQFF
>TRBV6-1|TRBJ2-1|few
CASSPPVVAGEVEQFF
>TRBV28|TRBJ2-7|-
CASNSGSYEQYF